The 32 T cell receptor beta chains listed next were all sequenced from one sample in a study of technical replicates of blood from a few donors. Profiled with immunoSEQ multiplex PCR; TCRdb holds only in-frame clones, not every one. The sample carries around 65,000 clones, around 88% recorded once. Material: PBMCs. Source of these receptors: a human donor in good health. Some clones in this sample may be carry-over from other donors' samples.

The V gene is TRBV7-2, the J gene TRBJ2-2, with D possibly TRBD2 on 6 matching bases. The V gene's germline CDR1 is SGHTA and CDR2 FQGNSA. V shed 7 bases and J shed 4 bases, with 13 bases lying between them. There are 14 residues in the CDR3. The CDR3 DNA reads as TGTGCCAGCACCGGGACTCGGAGCACCGGGGAGCTGTTTTTT. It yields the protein CASTGTRSTGELFF.

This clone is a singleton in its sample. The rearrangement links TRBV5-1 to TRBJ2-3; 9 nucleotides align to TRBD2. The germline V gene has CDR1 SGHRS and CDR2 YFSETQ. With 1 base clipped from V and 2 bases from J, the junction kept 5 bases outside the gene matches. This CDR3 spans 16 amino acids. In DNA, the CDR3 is TGCGCCAGCAGCTTGTCCCTAGCGGGGATCACAGATACGCAGTATTTT. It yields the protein CASSLSLAGITDTQYF.

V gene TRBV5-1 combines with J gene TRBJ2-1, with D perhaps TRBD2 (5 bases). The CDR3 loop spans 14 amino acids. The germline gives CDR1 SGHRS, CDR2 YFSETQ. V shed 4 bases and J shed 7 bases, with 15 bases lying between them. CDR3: CASSLTSPGNEQFF. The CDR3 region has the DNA TGCGCCAGCAGCCTTACTTCACCGGGGAATGAGCAGTTCTTC.

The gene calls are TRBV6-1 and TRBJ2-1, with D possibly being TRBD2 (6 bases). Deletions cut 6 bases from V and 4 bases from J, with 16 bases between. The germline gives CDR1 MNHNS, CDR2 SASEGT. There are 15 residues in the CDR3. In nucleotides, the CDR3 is TGTGCCAGCAGGGAGGAGGGCGACAGATACAATGAGCAGTTCTTC. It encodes CASREEGDRYNEQFF.

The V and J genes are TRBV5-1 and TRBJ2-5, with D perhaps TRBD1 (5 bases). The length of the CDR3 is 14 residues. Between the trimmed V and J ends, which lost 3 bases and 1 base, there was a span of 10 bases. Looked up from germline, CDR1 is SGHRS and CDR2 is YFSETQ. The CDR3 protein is CASSSTTVQETQYF. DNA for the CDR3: TGCGCCAGCAGCTCTACGACAGTCCAAGAGACCCAGTACTTC.

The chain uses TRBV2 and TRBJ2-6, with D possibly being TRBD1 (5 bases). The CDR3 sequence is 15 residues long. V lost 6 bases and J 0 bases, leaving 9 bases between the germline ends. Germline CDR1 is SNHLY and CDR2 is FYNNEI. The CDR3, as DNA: TGTGCCAGCAGGACCGACAGCTCTGGGGCCAACGTCCTGACTTTC. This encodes CASRTDSSGANVLTF.

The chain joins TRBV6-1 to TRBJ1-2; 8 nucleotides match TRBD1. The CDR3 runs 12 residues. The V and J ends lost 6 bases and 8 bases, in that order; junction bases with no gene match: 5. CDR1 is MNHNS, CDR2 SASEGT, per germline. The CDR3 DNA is TGTGCCAGCAGGCAGGGGGCGCAGGGCTACACCTTC. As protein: CASRQGAQGYTF.

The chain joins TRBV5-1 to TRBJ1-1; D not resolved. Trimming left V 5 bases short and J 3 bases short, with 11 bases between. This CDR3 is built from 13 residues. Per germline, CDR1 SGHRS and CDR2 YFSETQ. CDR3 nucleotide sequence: TGCGCCAGCAGTCCGGGGTCCGACACTGAAGCTTTCTTT. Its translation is CASSPGSDTEAFF.

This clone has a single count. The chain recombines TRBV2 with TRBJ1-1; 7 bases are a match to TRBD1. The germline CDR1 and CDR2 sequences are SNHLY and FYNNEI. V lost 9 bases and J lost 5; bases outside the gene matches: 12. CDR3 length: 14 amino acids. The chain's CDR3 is CASSVGGPETEAFF. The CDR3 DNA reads TGTGCCAGTTCCGTAGGGGGCCCGGAAACTGAAGCTTTCTTT.

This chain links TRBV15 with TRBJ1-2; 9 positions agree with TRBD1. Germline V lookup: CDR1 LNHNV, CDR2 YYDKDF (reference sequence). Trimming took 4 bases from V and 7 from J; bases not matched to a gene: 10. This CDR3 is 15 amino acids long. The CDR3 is CATSKSGTGSFGYTF. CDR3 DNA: TGTGCCACCAGCAAGTCCGGGACAGGGAGTTTTGGCTACACCTTC.

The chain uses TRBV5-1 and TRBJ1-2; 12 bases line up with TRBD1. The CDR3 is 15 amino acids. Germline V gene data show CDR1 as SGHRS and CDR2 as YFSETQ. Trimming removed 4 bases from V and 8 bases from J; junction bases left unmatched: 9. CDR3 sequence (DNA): TGCGCCAGCAGCGGGGGACAGGGGGCCAATGAAGGCTACACCTTC. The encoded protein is CASSGGQGANEGYTF.

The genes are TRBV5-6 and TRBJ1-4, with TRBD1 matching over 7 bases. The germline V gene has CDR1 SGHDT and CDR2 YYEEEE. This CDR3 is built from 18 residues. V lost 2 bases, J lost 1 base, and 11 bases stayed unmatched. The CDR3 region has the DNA TGTGCCAGCAGCTTTAAACTCCACAGGGGTGGAACTAATGAAAAACTGTTTTTT. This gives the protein CASSFKLHRGGTNEKLFF.

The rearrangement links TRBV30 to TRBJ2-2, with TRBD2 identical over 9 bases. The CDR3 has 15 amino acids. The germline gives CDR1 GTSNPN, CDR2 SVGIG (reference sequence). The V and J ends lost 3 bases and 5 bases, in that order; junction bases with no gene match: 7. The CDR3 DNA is TGTGCCTGGAGGAGGAGTACTAGCGGGACCGGGGAGCTGTTTTTT. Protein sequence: CAWRRSTSGTGELFF.

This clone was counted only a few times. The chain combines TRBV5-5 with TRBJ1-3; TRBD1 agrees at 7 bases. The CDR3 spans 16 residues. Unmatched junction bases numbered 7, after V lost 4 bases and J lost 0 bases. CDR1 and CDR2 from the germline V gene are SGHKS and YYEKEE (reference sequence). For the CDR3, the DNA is TGTGCCAGCAGCCCGGGACAGCACCTCTCTGGAAACACCATATATTTT. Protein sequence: CASSPGQHLSGNTIYF.

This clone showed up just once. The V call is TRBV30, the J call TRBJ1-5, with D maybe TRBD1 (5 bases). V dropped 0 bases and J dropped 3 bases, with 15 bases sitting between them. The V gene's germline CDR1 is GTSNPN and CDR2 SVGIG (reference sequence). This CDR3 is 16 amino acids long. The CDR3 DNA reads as TGTGCCTGGAGTGTAACTGGGGCAGGAAACAATCAGCCCCAGCATTTT. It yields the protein CAWSVTGAGNNQPQHF.

The CDR3 DNA reads TGCGCCAGCAGCCAGGCAGGGGGTGTGTACCAAGAGACCCAGTACTTC. This codes for CASSQAGGVYQETQYF. The chain couples TRBV4-3 to TRBJ2-5, with 7 positions matching TRBD1. Trimming removed 3 bases from V and 0 bases from J; junction bases left unmatched: 7. The V gene's germline CDR1 is LGHNA and CDR2 YSLEER. CDR3 length: 16 amino acids.

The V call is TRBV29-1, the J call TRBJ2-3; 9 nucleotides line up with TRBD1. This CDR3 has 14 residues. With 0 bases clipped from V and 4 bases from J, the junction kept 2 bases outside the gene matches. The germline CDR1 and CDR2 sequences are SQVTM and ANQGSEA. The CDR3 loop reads CSVEEQGAPDTQYF. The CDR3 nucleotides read TGCAGCGTTGAAGAACAGGGGGCCCCAGATACGCAGTATTTT.

The CDR3: CASSLKYVSGTNTGELFF. The CDR3 DNA reads TGTGCCAGCAGTTTAAAGTATGTTAGCGGAACCAACACCGGGGAGCTGTTTTTT. This chain uses TRBV27 with TRBJ2-2, with a weak D call TRBD2 (6 bases). The V end was cut by 2 bases, the J end by 2 bases, with 18 bases between. Germline values: CDR1 MNHEY, CDR2 SMNVEV (reference sequence). There are 18 residues in the CDR3.

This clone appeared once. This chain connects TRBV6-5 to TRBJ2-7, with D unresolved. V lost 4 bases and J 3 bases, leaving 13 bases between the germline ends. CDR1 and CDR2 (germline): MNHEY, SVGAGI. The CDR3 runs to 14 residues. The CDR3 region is CASSSIGRSYEQYF. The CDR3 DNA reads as TGTGCCAGCAGTTCCATCGGAAGGAGCTACGAGCAGTACTTC.

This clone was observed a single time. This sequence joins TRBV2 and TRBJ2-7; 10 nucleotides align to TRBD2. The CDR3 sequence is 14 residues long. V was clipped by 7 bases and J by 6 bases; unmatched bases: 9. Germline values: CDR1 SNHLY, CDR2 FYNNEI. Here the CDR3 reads CASNKLAGAGEQYF. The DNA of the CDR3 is TGTGCCAGCAATAAGCTAGCGGGAGCCGGCGAGCAGTACTTC.

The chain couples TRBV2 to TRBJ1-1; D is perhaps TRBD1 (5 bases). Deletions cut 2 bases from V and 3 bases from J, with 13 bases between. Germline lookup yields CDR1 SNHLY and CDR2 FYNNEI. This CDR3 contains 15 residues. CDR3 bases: TGTGCCAGCAGTGAACAGGGTGGTGTTGACACTGAAGCTTTCTTT. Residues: CASSEQGGVDTEAFF.

The CDR3 bases are TGTGCCAGCAGCTTAAGGGAGAGGGTAGGCATTCAGTACTTC. Translating gives CASSLRERVGIQYF. The V call is TRBV7-9, the J call TRBJ2-4, with TRBD2 as a possible D gene (5 bases). Trimming pared 2 bases from V and 9 bases from J, leaving 14 bases between. CDR1 and CDR2 from the germline V gene are SEHNR and FQNEAQ (reference sequence). This CDR3 has 14 amino acids. Full variable domain (missing parts from reference TRBV7-9 and TRBJ2-4): DTGVSQNPRHKITKRGQNVTFRCDPISEHNRLYWYRQTLGQGPEFLTYFQNEAQLEKSRLLSDRFSAERPKGSFSTLEIQRTEQGDSAMYLCASSLRERVGIQYFGAGTRLSVL.

This CDR3 is CASSQDPLQNSPLHF. CDR3 nucleotides: TGCGCCAGCAGCCAAGATCCCCTACAGAATTCACCCCTCCACTTT. The gene calls are TRBV4-3 and TRBJ1-6, with D uncertain. CDR3 size: 15 residues. Per the germline V gene, CDR1 is LGHNA and CDR2 is YSLEER. The germline V and J ends were trimmed by 0 bases and 7 bases, with 10 bases remaining between them.

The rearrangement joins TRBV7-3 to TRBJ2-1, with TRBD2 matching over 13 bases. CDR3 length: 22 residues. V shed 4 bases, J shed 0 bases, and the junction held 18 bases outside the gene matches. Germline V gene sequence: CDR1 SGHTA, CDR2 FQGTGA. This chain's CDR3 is CASSWGQIPGTSGRASYNEQFF. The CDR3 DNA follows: TGTGCCAGCAGCTGGGGACAGATACCGGGTACTAGCGGGAGGGCCTCCTACAATGAGCAGTTCTTC.

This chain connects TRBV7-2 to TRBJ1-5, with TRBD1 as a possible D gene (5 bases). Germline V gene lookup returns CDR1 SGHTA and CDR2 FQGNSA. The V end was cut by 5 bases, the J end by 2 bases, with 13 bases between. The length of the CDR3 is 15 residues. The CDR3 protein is CASSLSGGRNQPQHF. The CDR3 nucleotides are TGTGCCAGCAGCCTGTCGGGGGGACGCAATCAGCCCCAGCATTTT.

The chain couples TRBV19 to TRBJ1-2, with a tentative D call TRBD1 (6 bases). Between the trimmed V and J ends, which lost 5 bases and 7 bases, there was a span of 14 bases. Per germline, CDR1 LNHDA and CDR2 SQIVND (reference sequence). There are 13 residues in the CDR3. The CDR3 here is CASSSAGASGYTF. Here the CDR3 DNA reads TGTGCCAGTAGTTCAGCGGGGGCCTCTGGCTACACCTTC. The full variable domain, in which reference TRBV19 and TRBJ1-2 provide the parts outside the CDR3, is DGGITQSPKYLFRKEGQNVTLSCEQNLNHDAMYWYRQDPGQGLRLIYYSQIVNDFQKGDIAEGYSVSREKKESFPLTVTSAQKNPTAFYLCASSSAGASGYTFGSGTRLTVV.

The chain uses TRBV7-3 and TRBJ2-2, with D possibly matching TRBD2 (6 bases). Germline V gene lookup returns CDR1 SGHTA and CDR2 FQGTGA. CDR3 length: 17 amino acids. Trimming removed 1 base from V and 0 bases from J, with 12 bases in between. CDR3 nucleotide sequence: TGTGCCAGCAGCTTAATGGCGGGGCGAACGAACACCGGGGAGCTGTTTTTT. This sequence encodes CASSLMAGRTNTGELFF.

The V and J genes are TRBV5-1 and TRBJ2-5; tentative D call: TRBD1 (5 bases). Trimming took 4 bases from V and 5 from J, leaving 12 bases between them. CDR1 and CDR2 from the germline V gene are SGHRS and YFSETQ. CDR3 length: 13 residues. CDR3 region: CASSQSPGETQYF. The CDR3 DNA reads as TGCGCCAGCAGCCAATCCCCAGGGGAGACCCAGTACTTC.

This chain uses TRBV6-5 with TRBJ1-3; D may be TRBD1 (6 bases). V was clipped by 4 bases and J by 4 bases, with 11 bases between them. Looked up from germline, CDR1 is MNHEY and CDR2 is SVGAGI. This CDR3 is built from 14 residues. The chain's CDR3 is CASSSRGVGNTIYF. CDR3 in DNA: TGTGCCAGCAGTTCCAGGGGCGTGGGAAACACCATATATTTT.

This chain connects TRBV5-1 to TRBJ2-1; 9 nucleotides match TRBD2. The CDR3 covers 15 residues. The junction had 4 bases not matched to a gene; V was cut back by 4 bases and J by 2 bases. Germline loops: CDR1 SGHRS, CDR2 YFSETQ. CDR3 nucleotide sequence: TGCGCCAGCAGCGAAAGACTAGCGGCCTACAATGAGCAGTTCTTC. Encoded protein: CASSERLAAYNEQFF.

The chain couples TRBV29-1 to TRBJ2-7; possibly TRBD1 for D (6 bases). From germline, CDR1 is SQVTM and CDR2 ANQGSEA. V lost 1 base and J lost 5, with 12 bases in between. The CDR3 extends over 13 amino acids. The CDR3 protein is CSVEGGGRHEQYF. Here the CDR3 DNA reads TGCAGCGTTGAAGGTGGGGGCAGGCACGAGCAGTACTTC.

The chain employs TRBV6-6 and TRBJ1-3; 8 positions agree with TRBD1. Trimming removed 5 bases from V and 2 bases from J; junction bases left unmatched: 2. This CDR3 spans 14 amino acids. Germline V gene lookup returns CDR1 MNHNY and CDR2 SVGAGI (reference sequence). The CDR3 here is CASSTQGAGNTIYF. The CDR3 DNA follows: TGTGCCAGCAGTACACAGGGGGCTGGAAACACCATATATTTT.